This T cell receptor beta chain comes out of a study of identical twins. TCRdb analysed the 5' RACE reads with MiXCR anew, one entry per CDR3 protein. The repertoire has just under 550,000 distinct CDR3 sequences, around 15% of them found once; the top ten carry 0.44%. The germline V gene has CDR1 ENHRY and CDR2 SYGVKD. CDR3 size: 17 residues. Losses at the gene ends were 0 bases for V and 5 bases for J; bases not matched to a gene: 8. This clonotype was picked up a small number of times. Its antigen is not identified. Study-level findings and limits: Fewer insertions were carried by abundant cord blood beta clonotypes, but none was seen in memory repertoires. Out-of-frame alpha sequences common to twins exhibited a surplus of low generation probability.

These data also formed part of another study, on yellow fever vaccine responses in identical twins.

The source of this sequence is a woman younger than 35 in good health. The sample was CD4+ T cells sorted from blood. This chain joins TRBV10-3 and TRBJ2-1; 9 bases agree with TRBD2. CDR3: CAISESRGGRADNEQFF. CDR3 bases: TGTGCCATCAGTGAGTCGAGGGGCGGGAGGGCCGACAATGAGCAGTTCTTC.